The following is a T cell receptor (beta chain) sequence with its context. Its antigen is not identified. Described treatment: roughly ten-day PBMC culture with coronavirus spike peptide pools or control peptides (ViraFEST assay). PBMCs, plated at around 1.9 million per well, were grown in the presence of approximately 10 IU/ml IL-2 and 10 ug/ml peptide pools. The sample originates from a study of vaccination and CD4 T cells after COVID-19. Germline V gene lookup returns CDR1 SGHTA and CDR2 FQGNSA. Trimming removed 5 bases at V and 3 bases at J, with 14 bases between. This CDR3 region has 15 residues. The Oncomine TCR Beta short-read assay generated sequence data from the DNA of cultured CD4+ T cells. TCRdb reanalysed the PCR reads using MiXCR and keeps one entry per CDR3 protein. The profile shows fewer than 20,000 distinct CDR3 sequences, 60% to 75% of them singletons.

The J gene is TRBJ1-5, the V gene TRBV7-2; a weak D match, TRBD1 (6 bases). Material for sequencing was CD4+ T cells from blood, cultured in vitro. The source of this sequence is a human donor who had recovered from COVID-19. The CDR3 nucleotides read TGTGCCAGCAGCCCACAGGGATTCCTCAATCAGCCCCAGCATTTT. This gives the protein CASSPQGFLNQPQHF.